This TCR beta chain was observed in a study of T cells in Graves' hyperthyroidism and ophthalmopathy. Hyperthyroidism was newly diagnosed in patients aged 18 to 65 (duration under 2 months). Over 8 ml fresh peripheral blood yielded the PBMCs. Amplified regions were TCR beta CDR3 sequences from RNA transcripts. TCR CDR3 regions were first amplified by RT-PCR with HTBI primers. Each CDR3 protein gets one entry after TCRdb re-called the multiplex PCR reads with MiXCR. The sample consists of 350,000 to 500,000 distinct CDR3 sequences, roughly 13% of them appearing once. In its sample, this clonotype was seen many times. In germline, CDR1 is MDHEN, CDR2 SYDVKM. The CDR3 spans 17 residues. The V and J ends lost 4 bases and 7 bases, in that order; junction bases with no gene match: 17.

The sequence was obtained from a woman aged 18-35 years with Graves' hyperthyroidism. The V call is TRBV28, the J call TRBJ1-2, with 8 bases that match TRBD1. The sequencing input was blood. The CDR3 here is CASSSQSKTGVRVGYTF. The CDR3 DNA reads as TGTGCCAGCAGTTCCCAGAGTAAGACAGGGGTTCGAGTTGGCTACACCTTC.